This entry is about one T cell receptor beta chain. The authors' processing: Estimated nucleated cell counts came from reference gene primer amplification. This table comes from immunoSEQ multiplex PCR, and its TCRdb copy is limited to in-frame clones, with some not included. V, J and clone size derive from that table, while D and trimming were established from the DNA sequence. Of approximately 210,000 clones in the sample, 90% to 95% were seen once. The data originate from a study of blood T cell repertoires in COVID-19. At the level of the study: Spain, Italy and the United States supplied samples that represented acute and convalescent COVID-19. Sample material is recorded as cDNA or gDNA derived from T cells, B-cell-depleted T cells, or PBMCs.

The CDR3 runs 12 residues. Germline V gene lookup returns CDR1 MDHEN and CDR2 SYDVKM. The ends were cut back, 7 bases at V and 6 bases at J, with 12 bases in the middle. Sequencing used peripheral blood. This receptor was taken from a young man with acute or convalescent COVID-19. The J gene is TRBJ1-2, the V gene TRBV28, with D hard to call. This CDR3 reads CASNTPQDGYTF. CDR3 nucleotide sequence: TGTGCCAGCAACACCCCCCAGGATGGCTACACCTTC.